Each of the 19 T cell receptor beta chains below was sequenced from the same sample in a study of T cell repertoires in cytomegalovirus infection. Antigens of these TCRs are unknown. TCRdb ran MiXCR on the reads and lists one entry per CDR3 protein. The sample carries under 850,000 distinct CDR3 sequences, around 31% recorded once. The sample here was cultured PBMCs, taken from culture after CMV antigen stimulation. The receptors originated from a human donor in good health (CMV status not recorded). Some clones in this sample may be carry-over from other donors' samples.

This clonotype has a handful of counts. V gene TRBV4-1 combines with J gene TRBJ2-5, with 11 bases that match TRBD2. This CDR3 contains 17 residues. CDR1 is MGHRA and CDR2 is YSYEKL in the germline V gene. V gave up 4 bases and J gave up 2 bases; unmatched junction bases: 9. The CDR3 nucleotides are TGCGCCAGCAGCCGGGTAGCGGGAGGGAATAATCAAGAGACCCAGTACTTC. Translation gives CASSRVAGGNNQETQYF.

This clonotype occurred once. V usage is TRBV12-3 or TRBV12-4 and J usage is TRBJ1-5; D possibly corresponds to TRBD1 (5 bases). The CDR3 totals 15 residues. V was clipped by 3 bases and J by 5 bases, with 14 bases between them. CDR3 residues: CASSFWGGSDQPQHF. The CDR3 DNA follows: TGTGCCAGCAGTTTCTGGGGGGGGTCGGATCAGCCCCAGCATTTT.

The genes are TRBV6-6 and TRBJ1-1; D gene uncertain. V lost 8 bases and J 1 base, leaving 17 bases between the germline ends. Germline loops: CDR1 MNHNY, CDR2 SVGAGI (reference sequence). The CDR3 has 15 residues. In DNA, the CDR3 is TGTGCCAGCGCGCGGGGAACCTTGAGGAACACTGAAGCTTTCTTT. It is translated as CASARGTLRNTEAFF.

The genes are TRBV4-3 and TRBJ2-3, with D unclear. Germline V CDR1 and CDR2: LGHNA, YSLEER. CDR3 length equals 16 residues. Trimming took 0 bases from V and 2 from J, leaving 12 bases between them. This CDR3 is CASSQDPGPNTDTQYF. The CDR3 coding sequence is TGCGCCAGCAGCCAAGATCCCGGTCCGAACACAGATACGCAGTATTTT.

This clonotype was recorded many times. The chain uses TRBV7-2 and TRBJ2-2; 9 bases map to TRBD2. Germline values: CDR1 SGHTA, CDR2 FQGNSA. The CDR3 has 15 amino acids. V lost 5 bases and J lost 6; bases outside the gene matches: 7. In nucleotides, the CDR3 is TGTGCCAGCAGCCCGGTGGCGGGGGGGCCCGGGGAGCTGTTTTTT. Protein sequence: CASSPVAGGPGELFF.

This clonotype appeared many times. The V gene is TRBV7-2, the J gene TRBJ2-3; D possibly uses TRBD1 or TRBD2 (6 bases each). The V end lost 3 bases, the J end lost 8 bases, and 18 bases lay between the germline ends. The germline gives CDR1 SGHTA, CDR2 FQGNSA. The CDR3 is 15 amino acids. The chain's CDR3 is CASSFVRGDSFTQYF. As DNA, the CDR3 is TGTGCCAGCAGCTTCGTGAGGGGGGATAGTTTTACGCAGTATTTT. Full variable domain (rest looked up from reference TRBV7-2 and TRBJ2-3): GAGVSQSPSNKVTEKGKDVELRCDPISGHTALYWYRQSLGQGLEFLIYFQGNSAPDKSGLPSDRFSAERTGGSVSTLTIQRTQQEDSAVYLCASSFVRGDSFTQYFGPGTRLTVL.

In this sample, this clonotype turned up many times. The chain employs TRBV7-6 and TRBJ2-2; D is perhaps TRBD2 (6 bases). Germline-derived CDR1 and CDR2 are SGHVS and FNYEAQ. The CDR3 is 17 residues long. Trimming stripped 1 base from V and 1 base from J, with 13 bases between. The CDR3 reads CASSLDGPSVNTGELFF. In nucleotides, the CDR3 is TGTGCCAGCAGCTTAGATGGGCCTAGCGTGAACACCGGGGAGCTGTTTTTT.

The chain couples TRBV7-6 to TRBJ2-7, with D maybe TRBD2 (6 bases). The CDR3 is made up of 14 amino acids. Germline V gene data show CDR1 as SGHVS and CDR2 as FNYEAQ. V was cut by 2 bases and J by 7 bases, with 15 bases left in between. The CDR3 DNA follows: TGTGCCAGCAGCTTAAGGGGTGAACGGGGGGAGCAGTACTTC. As protein: CASSLRGERGEQYF.

The rearrangement uses TRBV25-1 and TRBJ1-6; D gene unclear. CDR1 MGHDK and CDR2 SYGVNS come from the germline V gene. The length of the CDR3 is 12 residues. V was trimmed by 0 bases and J by 11 bases, leaving 5 bases between them. CDR3 nucleotides: TGTGCCAGCAGTGAATATGGGGCACCCCTCCACTTT. It encodes CASSEYGAPLHF.

This clonotype appeared a single time. CDR3 bases: TGTGCCAGCAGTTCCCCGTTGGGTAGAAACAATGAGCAGTTCTTC. Its translation is CASSSPLGRNNEQFF. This chain uses TRBV28 with TRBJ2-1; D ambiguous. The CDR3 runs 15 residues. Germline V gene data show CDR1 as MDHEN and CDR2 as SYDVKM. Trimming left V 4 bases short and J 5 bases short, with 15 bases between.

This chain joins TRBV19 and TRBJ2-3; D is possibly TRBD1 or TRBD2 (6 bases each). The germline V gene encodes CDR1 LNHDA and CDR2 SQIVND (reference sequence). The CDR3 covers 15 residues. V was cut by 5 bases and J by 6 bases, with 18 bases left in between. The CDR3 reads CASSPPGGLPDTQYF. In DNA, the CDR3 is TGTGCCAGTAGTCCCCCCGGGGGCCTCCCGGATACGCAGTATTTT.

This clonotype was picked up a small number of times. The chain joins TRBV7-9 to TRBJ2-1, with a possible D match to TRBD1 (6 bases). V gave up 5 bases and J gave up 0 bases, with 14 bases separating them. The length of the CDR3 is 16 residues. CDR1 is SEHNR and CDR2 is FQNEAQ in the germline V gene (reference sequence). The CDR3 sequence: CASSTWGRSSYNEQFF. The CDR3 DNA sequence: TGTGCCAGCAGCACCTGGGGGCGGAGCTCCTACAATGAGCAGTTCTTC.

This chain joins TRBV19 and TRBJ2-3, with TRBD2 matching over 8 bases. Trimming took 4 bases from V and 3 from J; bases not matched to a gene: 6. Germline V lookup: CDR1 LNHDA, CDR2 SQIVND (reference sequence). The CDR3 is made up of 15 amino acids. The CDR3 DNA reads as TGTGCCAGTAGTACCCCGGGGGGGCATACAGATACGCAGTATTTT. It is translated as CASSTPGGHTDTQYF.

This clonotype was picked up a small number of times. This chain links TRBV7-9 with TRBJ2-6; no reliable D call. The ends were cut back, 2 bases at V and 2 bases at J, with 13 bases in the middle. CDR1 is SEHNR and CDR2 is FQNEAQ in the germline V gene (reference sequence). The CDR3 is made up of 17 amino acids. The CDR3 nucleotides read TGTGCCAGCAGCTTACTTAGGCCTTCAACTGGGGCCAACGTCCTGACTTTC. Its translation is CASSLLRPSTGANVLTF.

The V call is TRBV27, the J call TRBJ2-7, with D possibly being TRBD1 (6 bases). The CDR3 totals 15 residues. Looked up from germline, CDR1 is MNHEY and CDR2 is SMNVEV (reference sequence). Trimming stripped 6 bases from V and 6 bases from J, with 21 bases between. DNA of the CDR3: TGTGCCAGCAGGACCACAGGGCTTGGTGCTACCGAGCAGTACTTC. It encodes CASRTTGLGATEQYF.

This chain links TRBV7-8 with TRBJ2-5, with 9 bases matching TRBD1. V lost 5 bases and J lost 5; bases outside the gene matches: 12. Germline V gene lookup returns CDR1 SGHVS and CDR2 FQNEAQ. The CDR3 is made up of 16 amino acids. The CDR3 loop is CASSPLPGQGWETQYF. The DNA of the CDR3 is TGTGCCAGCAGCCCCCTCCCGGGACAGGGTTGGGAGACCCAGTACTTC.

The chain employs TRBV11-2 and TRBJ2-7, with 7 bases that match TRBD1. The V gene's germline CDR1 is SGHAT and CDR2 FQNNGV. This CDR3 region has 16 residues. Germline trimming cut 3 bases from V and 0 bases from J; bases unmatched to any gene: 8. CDR3 in DNA: TGTGCCAGCAGCTTTCGCCAGGGGGAGAGCTCCTACGAGCAGTACTTC. This translates into CASSFRQGESSYEQYF.

This clonotype was seen at least ten times. The chain links TRBV7-2 to TRBJ2-5, with a weak D call TRBD2 (5 bases). CDR1 SGHTA and CDR2 FQGNSA come from the germline V gene. This CDR3 is 15 amino acids long. Trimming took off 0 bases at V and 2 bases at J, with 10 bases between the two ends. The CDR3 DNA is TGTGCCAGCAGCTTAGCCCTGAGGGTACAAGAGACCCAGTACTTC. Protein product: CASSLALRVQETQYF.

Written as DNA, the CDR3 is TGTGCCAGTAGTGAGGCCAGGAGGGGGGGCTCCTACAATGAGCAGTTCTTC. As protein: CASSEARRGGSYNEQFF. The chain links TRBV19 to TRBJ2-1; perhaps TRBD2 as D (7 bases). The CDR3 is 17 residues long. The V gene lost 5 bases and the J gene lost 0 bases, with 17 bases spanning the gap. The germline gives CDR1 LNHDA, CDR2 SQIVND (reference sequence).